The 6 T cell receptor beta chains below come from one sample, sequenced in a study of beta chain features in type 1 diabetes. Expressed TCRB transcripts got sequenced, as all isolated RNA was reverse transcribed. Only in-frame clones appear in the TCRdb table, and some are missing; sequencing was by immunoSEQ multiplex PCR. The table lists 200,000 to 300,000 clones, approximately 10% of them singletons. Study-wide results and caveats: Across all four CD4+ subsets, people with type 1 diabetes showed modestly shorter TCRB CDR3s.

For these TCRs, the target antigens are not known. Sequenced material: naive CD4+ T cells from blood. The source of these receptors is a man aged 30 to 39 with type 1 diabetes.

This clone was picked up a small number of times. This sequence joins TRBV12-5 and TRBJ2-7; no clear D gene. Germline CDR1 reads LGHNT; CDR2 reads FRNRAP. V lost 2 bases and J 1 base, leaving 6 bases between the germline ends. This CDR3 is 13 amino acids long. CDR3 residues: CASGLSRSYEQYF. The CDR3 DNA follows: TGTGCTAGTGGTTTGTCCAGGTCCTACGAGCAGTACTTC.

The V call is TRBV28, the J call TRBJ2-5, with D maybe TRBD2 (6 bases). The germline V gene has CDR1 MDHEN and CDR2 SYDVKM. CDR3 size: 14 residues. Deletions cut 4 bases from V and 1 base from J, with 10 bases between. CDR3 in DNA: TGTGCCAGCAGTTCGGCGGGGACCCAAGAGACCCAGTACTTC. Its translation: CASSSAGTQETQYF.

The CDR3 spells CASSLAKRGGPDTQYF. In DNA, the CDR3 is TGTGCCAGCAGCTTAGCAAAGCGGGGGGGCCCAGATACGCAGTATTTT. The J gene is TRBJ2-3, the V gene TRBV7-2, with TRBD2 matching over 10 bases. This CDR3 contains 16 residues. Germline CDR1 SGHTA, CDR2 FQGNSA. V lost 0 bases to trimming and J lost 4 bases; unmatched junction nucleotides: 4.

The chain recombines TRBV19 with TRBJ2-7; TRBD2 matches at 10 bases. Losses at the gene ends were 4 bases for V and 0 bases for J; bases not matched to a gene: 3. Germline values: CDR1 LNHDA, CDR2 SQIVND (reference sequence). The length of the CDR3 is 15 residues. The chain's CDR3 is CASSRTSGPSYEQYF. CDR3 in DNA: TGTGCCAGTAGTAGGACTAGCGGTCCCTCCTACGAGCAGTACTTC.

This clone showed up just a few times. As DNA, the CDR3 is TGCAGTGCTGATCTAAACTACGAGCAGTACTTC. Encoded protein: CSADLNYEQYF. The chain recombines TRBV20-1 with TRBJ2-7; D gene ambiguous. The CDR3 is 11 amino acids. Germline assignment: CDR1 DFQATT and CDR2 SNEGSKA (reference sequence). Trimming took off 5 bases at V and 3 bases at J, with 8 bases between the two ends.

The CDR3 DNA reads TGTGCCAGCCGCTGGTCGCGAACTGACGAGCAGTACTTC. It is translated as CASRWSRTDEQYF. The gene calls are TRBV11-2 and TRBJ2-7; D uncertain. Germline CDR1 SGHAT, CDR2 FQNNGV. The germline V and J ends were trimmed by 8 bases and 5 bases, with 16 bases remaining between them. This CDR3 comprises 13 residues. The variable domain in full, completed from reference TRBV11-2 and TRBJ2-7, reads EAGVAQSPRYKIIEKRQSVAFWCNPISGHATLYWYQQILGQGPKLLIQFQNNGVVDDSQLPKDRFSAERLKGVDSTLKIQPAKLEDSAVYLCASRWSRTDEQYFGPGTRLTVT.